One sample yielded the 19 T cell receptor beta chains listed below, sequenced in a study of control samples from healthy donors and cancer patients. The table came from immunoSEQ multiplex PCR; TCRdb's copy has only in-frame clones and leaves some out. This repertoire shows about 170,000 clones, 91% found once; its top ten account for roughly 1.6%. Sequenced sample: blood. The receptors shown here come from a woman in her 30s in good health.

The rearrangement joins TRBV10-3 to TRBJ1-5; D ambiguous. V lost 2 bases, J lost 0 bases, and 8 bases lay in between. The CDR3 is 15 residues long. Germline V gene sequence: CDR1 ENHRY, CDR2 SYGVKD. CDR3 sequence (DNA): TGTGCCATCAGTGAGAGGACGGATAGCAATCAGCCCCAGCATTTT. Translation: CAISERTDSNQPQHF.

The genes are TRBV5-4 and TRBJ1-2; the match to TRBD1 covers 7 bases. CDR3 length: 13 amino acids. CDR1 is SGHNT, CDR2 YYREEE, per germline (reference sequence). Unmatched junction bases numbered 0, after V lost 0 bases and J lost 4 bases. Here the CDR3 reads CASSLGDSYGYTF. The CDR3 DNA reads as TGTGCCAGCAGCTTGGGGGACAGCTATGGCTACACCTTC.

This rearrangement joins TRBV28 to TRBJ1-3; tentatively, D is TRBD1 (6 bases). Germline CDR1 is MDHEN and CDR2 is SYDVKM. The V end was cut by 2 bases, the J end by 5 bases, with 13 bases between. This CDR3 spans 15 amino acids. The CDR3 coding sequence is TGTGCCAGCAGTTTACTCTCCAGGGGAAGAAACACCATATATTTT. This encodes CASSLLSRGRNTIYF.

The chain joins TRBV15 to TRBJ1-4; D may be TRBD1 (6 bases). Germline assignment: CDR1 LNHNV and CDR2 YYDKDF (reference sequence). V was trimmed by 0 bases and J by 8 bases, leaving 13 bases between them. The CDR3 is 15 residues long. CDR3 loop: CATSRDHRAREKLFF. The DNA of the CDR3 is TGTGCCACCAGCAGAGATCACAGGGCGCGGGAAAAACTGTTTTTT.

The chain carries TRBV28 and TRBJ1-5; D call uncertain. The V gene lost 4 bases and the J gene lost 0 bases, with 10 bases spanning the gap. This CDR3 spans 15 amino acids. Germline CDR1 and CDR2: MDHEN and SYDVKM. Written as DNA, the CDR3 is TGTGCCAGCAGTTCCCCGGGTGGTAGCAATCAGCCCCAGCATTTT. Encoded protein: CASSSPGGSNQPQHF. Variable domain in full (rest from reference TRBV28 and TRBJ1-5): DVKVTQSSRYLVKRTGEKVFLECVQDMDHENMFWYRQDPGLGLRLIYFSYDVKMKEKGDIPEGYSVSREKKERFSLILESASTNQTSMYLCASSSPGGSNQPQHFGDGTRLSIL.

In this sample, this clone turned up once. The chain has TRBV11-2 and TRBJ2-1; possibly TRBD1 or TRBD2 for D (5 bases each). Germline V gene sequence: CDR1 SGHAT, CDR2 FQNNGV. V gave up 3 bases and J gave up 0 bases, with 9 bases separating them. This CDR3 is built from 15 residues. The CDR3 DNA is TGTGCCAGCAGCTTTGAGGGGACCTCCTACAATGAGCAGTTCTTC. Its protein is CASSFEGTSYNEQFF.

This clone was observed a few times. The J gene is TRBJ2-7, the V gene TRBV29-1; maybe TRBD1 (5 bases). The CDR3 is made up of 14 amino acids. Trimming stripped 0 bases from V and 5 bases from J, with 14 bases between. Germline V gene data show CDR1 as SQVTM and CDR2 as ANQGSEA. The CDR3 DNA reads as TGCAGCGTTGAAGAGGGGCCGGGTCCCCACGAGCAGTACTTC. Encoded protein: CSVEEGPGPHEQYF.

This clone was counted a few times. The CDR3 region is CASSGGYEQYF. CDR3 nucleotide sequence: TGTGCCAGTAGTGGGGGCTACGAGCAGTACTTC. The chain combines TRBV19 with TRBJ2-7, with D perhaps given as TRBD1 or TRBD2 (5 bases each). V shed 5 bases and J shed 3 bases, with 5 bases lying between them. Germline V gene lookup returns CDR1 LNHDA and CDR2 SQIVND (reference sequence). The CDR3 is 11 residues long.

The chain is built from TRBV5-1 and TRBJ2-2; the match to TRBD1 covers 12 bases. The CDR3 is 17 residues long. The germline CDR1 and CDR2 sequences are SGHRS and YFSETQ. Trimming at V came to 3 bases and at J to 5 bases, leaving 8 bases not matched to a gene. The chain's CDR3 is CASSSPGTGGLTGELFF. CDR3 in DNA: TGCGCCAGCAGCTCCCCCGGGACAGGGGGCCTGACCGGGGAGCTGTTTTTT.

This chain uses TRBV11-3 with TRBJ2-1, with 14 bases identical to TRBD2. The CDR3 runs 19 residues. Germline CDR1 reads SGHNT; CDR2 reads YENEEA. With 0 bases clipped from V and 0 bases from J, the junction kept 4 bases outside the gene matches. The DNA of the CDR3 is TGTGCCAGCAGCTTAGAAGGGACTAGCGGGAGCCCCTCCTACAATGAGCAGTTCTTC. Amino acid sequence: CASSLEGTSGSPSYNEQFF. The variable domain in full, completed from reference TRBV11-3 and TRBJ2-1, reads EAGVVQSPRYKIIEKKQPVAFWCNPISGHNTLYWYLQNLGQGPELLIRYENEEAVDDSQLPKDRFSAERLKGVDSTLKIQPAELGDSAVYLCASSLEGTSGSPSYNEQFFGPGTRLTVL.

The DNA for the CDR3 is TGTGCCAGCAGCTCCCCCGGGACTGGGACCTACGAGCAGTACTTC. This encodes CASSSPGTGTYEQYF. J is TRBJ2-7 and V is TRBV11-1; tentatively, D is TRBD2 (6 bases). Looked up from germline, CDR1 is SGHAT and CDR2 is FQDESV (reference sequence). V was trimmed by 4 bases and J by 2 bases, leaving 15 bases between them. There are 15 residues in the CDR3.

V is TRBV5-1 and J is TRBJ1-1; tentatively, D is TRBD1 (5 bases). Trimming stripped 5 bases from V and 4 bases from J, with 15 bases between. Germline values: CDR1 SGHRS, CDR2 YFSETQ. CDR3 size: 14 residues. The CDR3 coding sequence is TGCGCCAGCAGGTACCGGGACGGAAGCACTGAAGCTTTCTTT. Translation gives CASRYRDGSTEAFF.

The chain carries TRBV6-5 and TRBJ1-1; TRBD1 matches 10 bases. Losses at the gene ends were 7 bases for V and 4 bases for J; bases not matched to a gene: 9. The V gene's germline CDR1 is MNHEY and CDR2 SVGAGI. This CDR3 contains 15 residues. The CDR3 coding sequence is TGTGCCAGCACCCCGACAGGGGGCGGGATCACTGAAGCTTTCTTT. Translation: CASTPTGGGITEAFF.

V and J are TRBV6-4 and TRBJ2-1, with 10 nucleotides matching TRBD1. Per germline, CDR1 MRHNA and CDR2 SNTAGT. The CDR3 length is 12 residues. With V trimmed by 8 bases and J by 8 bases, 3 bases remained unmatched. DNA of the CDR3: TGTGCCAGCCGGGACAGGGGCTATGAGCAGTTCTTC. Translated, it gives CASRDRGYEQFF.

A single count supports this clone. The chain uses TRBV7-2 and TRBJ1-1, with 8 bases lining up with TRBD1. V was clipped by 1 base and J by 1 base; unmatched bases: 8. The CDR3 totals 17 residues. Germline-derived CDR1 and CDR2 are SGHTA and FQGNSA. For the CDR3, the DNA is TGTGCCAGCAGCTTAGGCCCATCCAGGGGGCAGAACACTGAAGCTTTCTTT. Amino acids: CASSLGPSRGQNTEAFF.

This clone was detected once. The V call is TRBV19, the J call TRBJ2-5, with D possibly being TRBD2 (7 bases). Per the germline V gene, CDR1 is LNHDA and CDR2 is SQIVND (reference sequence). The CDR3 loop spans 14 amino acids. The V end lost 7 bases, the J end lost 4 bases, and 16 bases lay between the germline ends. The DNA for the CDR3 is TGTGCCAGTACTCCGCGCGGGGGCGGAGAGACCCAGTACTTC. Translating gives CASTPRGGGETQYF.

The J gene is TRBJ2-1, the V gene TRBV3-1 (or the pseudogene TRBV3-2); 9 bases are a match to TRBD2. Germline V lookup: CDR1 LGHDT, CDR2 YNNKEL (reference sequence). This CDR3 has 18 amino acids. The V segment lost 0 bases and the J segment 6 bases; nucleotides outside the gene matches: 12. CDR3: CASSQDRAGGIGGNEQFF. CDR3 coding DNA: TGTGCCAGCAGCCAAGATCGGGCGGGAGGGATAGGGGGCAATGAGCAGTTCTTC.

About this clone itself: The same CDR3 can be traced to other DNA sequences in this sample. The DNA of the CDR3 is TGTGCCAGCAGCTGGGGACAGGGGGGGGGTCAGCCCCAGCATTTT. It translates to CASSWGQGGGQPQHF. J is TRBJ1-5 and V is TRBV5-6; 11 bases align to TRBD1. The CDR3 length is 15 residues. The ends lost 3 bases at V and 6 bases at J; junction bases unmatched: 5. The germline CDR1 and CDR2 sequences are SGHDT and YYEEEE.

The CDR3 protein is CASSEATDTGELFF. The CDR3 nucleotides read TGTGCCAGCAGTGAAGCGACGGACACCGGGGAGCTGTTTTTT. The chain uses TRBV6-1 and TRBJ2-2; D is uncertain. V lost 0 bases and J 3 bases, leaving 5 bases between the germline ends. Per germline, CDR1 MNHNS and CDR2 SASEGT. This CDR3 has 14 residues.